These 7 T cell receptor beta chains were sequenced from one sample in a study of cytomegalovirus exposure and HLA in healthy donors. The study ran its PCR with 60 Vbeta and 13 Jbeta primers. Method: immunoSEQ multiplex PCR; TCRdb's copy keeps in-frame clones and lacks some. The data hold 160,000 or so clones, with 70% to 85% observed a single time. Input material: PBMCs. All receptors derive from a woman between 45 and 65 years old in good health and CMV-seropositive.

In this sample, this clone turned up once. The chain has TRBV30 and TRBJ2-7; a possible D gene is TRBD2 (6 bases). V shed 1 base and J shed 3 bases, with 16 bases lying between them. The length of the CDR3 is 15 residues. In germline, CDR1 is GTSNPN, CDR2 SVGIG (reference sequence). The CDR3: CAWSEPGLGVYEQYF. As DNA, the CDR3 is TGTGCCTGGAGTGAGCCGGGACTGGGCGTCTACGAGCAGTACTTC. Together with reference TRBV30 and TRBJ2-7, the CDR3 gives the full variable domain: SQTIHQWPATLVQPVGSPLSLECTVEGTSNPNLYWYRQAAGRGLQLLFYSVGIGQISSEVPQNLSASRPQDRQFILSSKKLLLSDSGFYLCAWSEPGLGVYEQYFGPGTRLTVT.

This sequence joins TRBV15 and TRBJ1-4; possibly TRBD1 for D (5 bases). This CDR3 contains 15 residues. Germline V gene data show CDR1 as LNHNV and CDR2 as YYDKDF (reference sequence). Trimming cost V 1 base and J 3 bases, with 9 bases left between them. The CDR3 DNA reads TGTGCCACCAGCAGAGTACGGGGGGCTAATGAAAAACTGTTTTTT. It encodes CATSRVRGANEKLFF.

The V and J genes are TRBV9 and TRBJ2-7; D possibly corresponds to TRBD2 (7 bases). Germline values: CDR1 SGDLS, CDR2 YYNGEE. The length of the CDR3 is 13 residues. Trimming pared 4 bases from V and 6 bases from J, leaving 14 bases between. The CDR3 region has the DNA TGTGCCAGCAGCCCCGGGGGAGGGGGCGAGCAGTACTTC. As protein: CASSPGGGGEQYF.

V and J are TRBV18 and TRBJ2-1; D unclear. The CDR3 loop spans 13 amino acids. The V and J ends lost 2 bases and 9 bases respectively, with 11 bases between them. Germline loops: CDR1 KGHSH, CDR2 LQKENI. Written as DNA, the CDR3 is TGTGCCAGCTCACCATCCGAAAGCGTTGAGCAGTTCTTC. Protein: CASSPSESVEQFF. Full variable domain (remainder filled in from reference TRBV18 and TRBJ2-1): NAGVMQNPRHLVRRRGQEARLRCSPMKGHSHVYWYRQLPEEGLKFMVYLQKENIIDESGMPKERFSAEFPKEGPSILRIQQVVRGDSAAYFCASSPSESVEQFFGPGTRLTVL.

V gene TRBV14 combines with J gene TRBJ2-7; TRBD1 agrees at 7 bases. This CDR3 has 13 amino acids. J was trimmed by 3 bases and V by 5 bases; bases with no gene match: 4. Germline CDR1 reads SGHDN; CDR2 reads FVKESK. CDR3 DNA: TGTGCCAGCAGCACCCGACAGGGCTACGAGCAGTACTTC. Translation: CASSTRQGYEQYF.

This chain connects TRBV11-2 to TRBJ2-3; 13 positions agree with TRBD2. Germline V gene lookup returns CDR1 SGHAT and CDR2 FQNNGV. J lost 2 bases, V lost 6 bases, and 5 bases had no gene match. The CDR3 is made up of 16 amino acids. This CDR3 reads CASRQLAGGSTDTQYF. The CDR3 DNA follows: TGTGCCAGCAGACAACTAGCGGGGGGGTCCACAGATACGCAGTATTTT.

The chain links TRBV7-9 to TRBJ2-2; 9 bases line up with TRBD1. CDR1 is SEHNR and CDR2 is FQNEAQ in the germline V gene (reference sequence). The CDR3 has 16 residues. V was pared by 5 bases and J by 2 bases, with 6 bases of the junction left unmatched. CDR3 DNA sequence: TGTGCCAGCAGCAGGGACAGGGCATTAAACACCGGGGAGCTGTTTTTT. This sequence encodes CASSRDRALNTGELFF.